This T cell receptor (beta chain) derives from a study of CXCR3-negative and CXCR3-positive naive CD8 T cells. General study points: Naive CXCR3-positive cells had TRB CDR3s more hydrophobic than those of CXCR3-negative naive cells.

Each CD8+ T cell subset was flow-sorted in triplicate. Every sort contained about 310,000 cells. CDR3 size: 17 residues. Germline V gene lookup returns CDR1 SEHNR and CDR2 FQNEAQ (reference sequence). Details on this clonotype: The antigen is not known.

With UMI labels, 5' RACE was used to prepare the TRB cDNA libraries. TCRdb re-called the 5' RACE reads; every CDR3 protein appears as one record, without DNA. This sample's clone table lists tens of thousands of distinct CDR3 sequences. The sample comprised naive CXCR3+ CD8+ T cells from blood. Subset in this sample: CD45RO-CCR7+CD27+CD95- naive CD8+ T cells expressing CXCR3 (TNR3+). This receptor was obtained from a human donor in good health. Some clones in this sample may be carry-over from other donors' samples. The chain uses TRBV7-9 and TRBJ2-1; TCRdb designates TRBD2, a call that cannot be tested without DNA. CDR3 residues: CASSPLLGLAGFNEQFF.